This is a list of T cell receptor beta chains from one sample in a study of cytomegalovirus exposure and HLA in healthy donors. Data came from immunoSEQ multiplex PCR; TCRdb stores just in-frame clones and leaves some out. The table shows about 130,000 clones, with 88% occurring only once. Input material: PBMCs. All receptors come from a young man in good health and CMV-seronegative. Each CDR3 is given with its conserved first and last residue. D genes are given only for firm matches. Size values are once, few and many counts, or a class for expanded clones, and some rows have none.

V gene: TRBV11-3; clone size: NA; D gene: TRBD1; J gene: TRBJ2-1; CDR3 DNA: TGTGCCAGCAGCTTACGTCGTGCGGACAGGGATCGCAATGAGCAGTTCTTC; CDR3 protein: CASSLRRADRDRNEQFF
V gene: TRBV10-3; clone size: NA; D gene: TRBD1; J gene: TRBJ2-5; CDR3 DNA: TGTGCCATCAGAGCGGACAGGGGAAAGGGGCAAGAGACCCAGTACTTC; CDR3 protein: CAIRADRGKGQETQYF
V gene: TRBV9; clone size: NA; D gene: NA; J gene: TRBJ2-1; CDR3 DNA: TGTGCCAGCAGCCAAAGCCCCGAGTGGGAGCAGTTCTTC; CDR3 protein: CASSQSPEWEQFF
V gene: TRBV14; clone size: NA; D gene: TRBD2; J gene: TRBJ2-1; CDR3 DNA: TGTGCCAGCAGCCAACCAGGACTAGAACACAATGAGCAGTTCTTC; CDR3 protein: CASSQPGLEHNEQFF
V gene: TRBV27; clone size: NA; D gene: TRBD1; J gene: TRBJ2-2; CDR3 DNA: TGTGCCAGCAGTTTATTACCCGGGACAGGGGTCACCGGGGAGCTGTTTTTT; CDR3 protein: CASSLLPGTGVTGELFF
V gene: TRBV2; clone size: NA; D gene: TRBD2; J gene: TRBJ2-5; CDR3 DNA: TGTGCCAGCAGGCTAGCGGGAAAAGAGACCCAGTACTTC; CDR3 protein: CASRLAGKETQYF
V gene: TRBV19; clone size: NA; D gene: TRBD1; J gene: TRBJ1-1; CDR3 DNA: TGTGCCAGTAGACCCGGGACAGGGCTTTTTTACACTGAAGCTTTCTTT; CDR3 protein: CASRPGTGLFYTEAFF
V gene: TRBV11-2; clone size: NA; D gene: NA; J gene: TRBJ2-7; CDR3 DNA: TGTGCCAGCAGCTTAGATTTTGGGCAGATCTACGAGCAGTACTTC; CDR3 protein: CASSLDFGQIYEQYF
V gene: TRBV5-1; clone size: NA; D gene: TRBD1; J gene: TRBJ1-2; CDR3 DNA: TGCGCCAGCAGCAGGGAGGGGGACAGGGGCTATGGCTACACCTTC; CDR3 protein: CASSREGDRGYGYTF
V gene: TRBV27; clone size: NA; D gene: TRBD1; J gene: TRBJ2-5; CDR3 DNA: TGTGCCAGCAGTTGGGGACAGGGGGCGGGGAAGACCCAGTACTTC; CDR3 protein: CASSWGQGAGKTQYF
V gene: TRBV18; clone size: NA; D gene: NA; J gene: TRBJ2-1; CDR3 DNA: TGTGCCAGCTCACGGGCCCCTAGCTTTGAGCAGTTCTTC; CDR3 protein: CASSRAPSFEQFF
V gene: TRBV2; clone size: NA; D gene: NA; J gene: TRBJ1-3; CDR3 DNA: TGTGCCAGCAGTGAGGGTACAGGAAAAACTGGAAACACCATATATTTT; CDR3 protein: CASSEGTGKTGNTIYF
V gene: TRBV2; clone size: once; D gene: NA; J gene: TRBJ1-1; CDR3 DNA: TGTGCCAGCATATTAGAAGGGAGCACTGAAGCTTTCTTT; CDR3 protein: CASILEGSTEAFF
V gene: TRBV5-5; clone size: once; D gene: NA; J gene: TRBJ1-2; CDR3 DNA: TGTGCCAGCAGCTTTAGAGGATCCAATGGCTACACCTTC; CDR3 protein: CASSFRGSNGYTF
V gene: TRBV30; clone size: NA; D gene: NA; J gene: TRBJ1-3; CDR3 DNA: TGTGCCTGGAGTAAGCTAGACCGCTCTGGAAACACCATATATTTT; CDR3 protein: CAWSKLDRSGNTIYF
V gene: TRBV12-5; clone size: NA; D gene: NA; J gene: TRBJ1-5; CDR3 DNA: TGTGCTAGTGGTTCAGGCCTAAATCAGCCCCAGCATTTT; CDR3 protein: CASGSGLNQPQHF
V gene: TRBV6-6; clone size: once; D gene: TRBD1; J gene: TRBJ1-2; CDR3 DNA: TGTGCCAGCACCGGGACAGGGCCTGTCTATGGCTACACCTTC; CDR3 protein: CASTGTGPVYGYTF
V gene: TRBV19; clone size: NA; D gene: TRBD2; J gene: TRBJ2-3; CDR3 DNA: TGTGCCAGTAGTATCCGGACTAGCGGGAGGGCAGATACGCAGTATTTT; CDR3 protein: CASSIRTSGRADTQYF
V gene: TRBV9; clone size: once; D gene: TRBD1; J gene: TRBJ1-1; CDR3 DNA: TGTGCCAGCAGCGTGCAGGGGGCCGTGAACACTGAAGCTTTCTTT; CDR3 protein: CASSVQGAVNTEAFF
V gene: TRBV27; clone size: NA; D gene: TRBD2; J gene: TRBJ2-3; CDR3 DNA: TGTGCCAGCAGTTTATCTAGCGGGGGCACAGATACGCAGTATTTT; CDR3 protein: CASSLSSGGTDTQYF
V gene: TRBV30; clone size: NA; D gene: NA; J gene: TRBJ1-1; CDR3 DNA: TGTGCCTCCAAAGGGGCGAACACTGAAGCTTTCTTT; CDR3 protein: CASKGANTEAFF
V gene: TRBV19; clone size: NA; D gene: NA; J gene: TRBJ2-7; CDR3 DNA: TGTGCCAGTAGTAGGGGGCTAGCGGCCGGCGAGCAGTACTTC; CDR3 protein: CASSRGLAAGEQYF
V gene: TRBV19; clone size: NA; D gene: NA; J gene: TRBJ2-2; CDR3 DNA: TGTGCCAGTAGTACCTCGTTGACCGGGGAGCTGTTTTTT; CDR3 protein: CASSTSLTGELFF
V gene: TRBV25-1; clone size: NA; D gene: TRBD1; J gene: TRBJ2-2; CDR3 DNA: TGTGCCAGCAGTGGCAGGACAGGGGCCGGGGAGCTGTTTTTT; CDR3 protein: CASSGRTGAGELFF
V gene: TRBV10-1; clone size: NA; D gene: NA; J gene: TRBJ1-4; CDR3 DNA: TGCGCCAGCAGTGAAAGGGGCCGTGAAAAACTGTTTTTT; CDR3 protein: CASSERGREKLFF
V gene: TRBV25-1; clone size: once; D gene: NA; J gene: TRBJ2-1; CDR3 DNA: TGTGCCAGCAGTGAATATTCAACTAGCAGCTACAATGAGCAGTTCTTC; CDR3 protein: CASSEYSTSSYNEQFF
V gene: TRBV7-5; clone size: NA; D gene: NA; J gene: TRBJ2-1; CDR3 DNA: TGTGTCAGAAGTCCTATAAGCGGGAGGGTAGGTAATGAGCAGTTCTTC; CDR3 protein: CVRSPISGRVGNEQFF
V gene: TRBV13; clone size: NA; D gene: TRBD1; J gene: TRBJ2-7; CDR3 DNA: TGTGCCAGCAGCACCCCTGGACAGGGAAGCAGGTCCTACGAGCAGTACTTC; CDR3 protein: CASSTPGQGSRSYEQYF
V gene: TRBV12-2; clone size: once; D gene: NA; J gene: TRBJ2-7; CDR3 DNA: TGTGCAAGTCGCTTACCGACTTACTACCCTTTATGGGACAGGGTACCCTCCATACACTTC; CDR3 protein: CASRLPTYYPLWDRVPSIHF
V gene: TRBV10-2; clone size: NA; D gene: NA; J gene: TRBJ1-1; CDR3 DNA: TGCGCCAGCAGTGATTCAGGGCTTAGTGAAGCTTTCTTT; CDR3 protein: CASSDSGLSEAFF
V gene: TRBV7-2; clone size: NA; D gene: NA; J gene: TRBJ2-5; CDR3 DNA: TGTGCCAGCAGCTTATCGACTCAAGAGACCCAGTACTTC; CDR3 protein: CASSLSTQETQYF
V gene: TRBV19; clone size: NA; D gene: NA; J gene: TRBJ2-1; CDR3 DNA: TGTGCCAGTAGTCCCAGGGGATACAATGAGCAGTTCTTC; CDR3 protein: CASSPRGYNEQFF
V gene: TRBV5-4; clone size: once; D gene: NA; J gene: TRBJ2-5; CDR3 DNA: TGTGCCAGCAGCACCCAAGGGGTGGAGACCCAGTACTTC; CDR3 protein: CASSTQGVETQYF
V gene: TRBV30; clone size: NA; D gene: NA; J gene: TRBJ1-3; CDR3 DNA: TGTGCCTGCTACAGGGTGAACACCATATATTTT; CDR3 protein: CACYRVNTIYF
V gene: TRBV7-3; clone size: NA; D gene: TRBD2; J gene: TRBJ2-5; CDR3 DNA: TGTGCCAGCAGCCCCGCGGGACTAAGTACCGAGACCCAGTACTTC; CDR3 protein: CASSPAGLSTETQYF
V gene: TRBV2; clone size: NA; D gene: NA; J gene: TRBJ1-1; CDR3 DNA: TGTGCCAGCAACATAGTCGGGGGAACTGAAGCTTTCTTT; CDR3 protein: CASNIVGGTEAFF
V gene: TRBV6-6; clone size: few; D gene: NA; J gene: TRBJ1-1; CDR3 DNA: TGTGCCAGCAGGAAAGGGGGCACTGAAGCTTTCTTT; CDR3 protein: CASRKGGTEAFF
V gene: TRBV14; clone size: once; D gene: TRBD2; J gene: TRBJ2-7; CDR3 DNA: TGTGCCAGCAGCCCTACCGGGACTAGCGGTTCGGGTACTAACTTC; CDR3 protein: CASSPTGTSGSGTNF
V gene: TRBV5-1; clone size: NA; D gene: NA; J gene: TRBJ1-5; CDR3 DNA: TGCGCCAGCAGCCAGGGGAGCAATCAGCCCCAGCATTTT; CDR3 protein: CASSQGSNQPQHF
V gene: TRBV5-6; clone size: NA; D gene: TRBD2; J gene: TRBJ2-7; CDR3 DNA: TGTGCCAGCAGCCCGGGACTAGCGGGAGGGCTCTCCGGGTACGAGCAGTACTTC; CDR3 protein: CASSPGLAGGLSGYEQYF
V gene: TRBV30; clone size: NA; D gene: TRBD1; J gene: TRBJ2-1; CDR3 DNA: TGTGCCTGGTTGGGACAGAGATACAATGAGCAGTTCTTC; CDR3 protein: CAWLGQRYNEQFF
V gene: TRBV5-4; clone size: NA; D gene: NA; J gene: TRBJ2-4; CDR3 DNA: TGTGCCAGCTCTAAAAGGGGTTCCAGTAACATTCAGTACTTC; CDR3 protein: CASSKRGSSNIQYF
V gene: TRBV18; clone size: NA; D gene: NA; J gene: TRBJ2-7; CDR3 DNA: TGTGCCAGCTCACGCACCCGGGGGAACTACTACGAGCAGTACTTC; CDR3 protein: CASSRTRGNYYEQYF
V gene: TRBV6-1; clone size: once; D gene: NA; J gene: TRBJ2-2; CDR3 DNA: TGTGCCAGCAGTCCCAGGGAGGCCGGGGAGCTGTTTTTT; CDR3 protein: CASSPREAGELFF
V gene: TRBV18; clone size: NA; D gene: TRBD1; J gene: TRBJ1-5; CDR3 DNA: TGTGCCAGCTCACCAGAGACAGGGGATTCACAGCCCCAGCATTTT; CDR3 protein: CASSPETGDSQPQHF
V gene: TRBV5-6; clone size: NA; D gene: NA; J gene: TRBJ2-2; CDR3 DNA: TGTGCCAGCAGCCGCAGGGGCAGGGGGGAGCTGTTTTTT; CDR3 protein: CASSRRGRGELFF
V gene: TRBV10-3; clone size: NA; D gene: TRBD2; J gene: TRBJ2-1; CDR3 DNA: TGTGCCATCAGTCGGAGTGGGACTAGCGTTTCGAATGAGCAGTTCTTC; CDR3 protein: CAISRSGTSVSNEQFF
V gene: TRBV6-4; clone size: NA; D gene: TRBD2; J gene: TRBJ2-1; CDR3 DNA: TGTGCCAGCAGTCCTCTAGCGGGAGAGCCCAGTGAGCAGTTCTTC; CDR3 protein: CASSPLAGEPSEQFF
V gene: TRBV27; clone size: NA; D gene: NA; J gene: TRBJ1-3; CDR3 DNA: TGTGCCAGCAGTTTTAGGGGGAATGGAAACACCATATATTTT; CDR3 protein: CASSFRGNGNTIYF
V gene: TRBV5-1; clone size: few; D gene: NA; J gene: TRBJ2-7; CDR3 DNA: TGCGCCAGCAGCCCATTCGCACGGGAAGGCGAGCAGTACTTC; CDR3 protein: CASSPFAREGEQYF
V gene: TRBV30; clone size: NA; D gene: TRBD2; J gene: TRBJ2-2; CDR3 DNA: TGTGCCTGGGTGACTAGCGGGAGGCCTCCTGGCGCGAACACCGGGGAGCTGTTTTTT; CDR3 protein: CAWVTSGRPPGANTGELFF
V gene: TRBV25-1; clone size: NA; D gene: NA; J gene: TRBJ2-2; CDR3 DNA: TGTGCCACCAAAGCAAGGACATCCGCCACCGGGGAGCTGTTTTTT; CDR3 protein: CATKARTSATGELFF
V gene: TRBV30; clone size: NA; D gene: TRBD1; J gene: TRBJ2-5; CDR3 DNA: TGTGCCTGGAGGATCCCAGGGGGCGGGGAGACCCAGTACTTC; CDR3 protein: CAWRIPGGGETQYF
V gene: TRBV7-9; clone size: many; D gene: TRBD1; J gene: TRBJ1-4; CDR3 DNA: TGTGCCAGCAGCCTCCCTAGGGGCCGGACAGGGCTTGAAAAACTGTTTTTT; CDR3 protein: CASSLPRGRTGLEKLFF